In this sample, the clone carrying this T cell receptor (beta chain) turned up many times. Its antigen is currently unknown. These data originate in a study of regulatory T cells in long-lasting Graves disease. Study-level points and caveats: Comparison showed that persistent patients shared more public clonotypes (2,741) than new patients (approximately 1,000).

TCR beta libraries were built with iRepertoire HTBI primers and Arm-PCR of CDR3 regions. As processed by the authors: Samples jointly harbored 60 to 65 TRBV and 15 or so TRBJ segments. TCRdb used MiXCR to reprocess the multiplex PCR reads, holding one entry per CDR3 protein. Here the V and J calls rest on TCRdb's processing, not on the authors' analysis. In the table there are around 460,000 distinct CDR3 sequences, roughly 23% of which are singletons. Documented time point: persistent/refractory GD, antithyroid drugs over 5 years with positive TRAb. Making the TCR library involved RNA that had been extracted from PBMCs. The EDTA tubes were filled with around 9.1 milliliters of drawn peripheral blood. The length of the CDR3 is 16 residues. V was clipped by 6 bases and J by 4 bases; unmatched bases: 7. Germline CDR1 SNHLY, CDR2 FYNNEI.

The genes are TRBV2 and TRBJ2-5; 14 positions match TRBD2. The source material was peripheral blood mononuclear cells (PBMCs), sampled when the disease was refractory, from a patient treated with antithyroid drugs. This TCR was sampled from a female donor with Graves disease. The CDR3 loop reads CASSTGLAGERETQYF. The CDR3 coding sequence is TGTGCCAGCAGCACGGGACTAGCGGGAGAGCGAGAGACCCAGTACTTC.